This T cell receptor (beta chain) was documented in a study of Ad26.COV2.S vaccination and SARS-CoV-2 variants. The assay was immunoSEQ multiplex PCR, and TCRdb's table has in-frame clones only and misses some. The data contain about 420,000 clones, 88% of them singletons. Treatment here: around 19 received Ad26.COV2.S at low or high dose, single or two shots; five or six received placebo; per-sample allocation not given. Sample collection was performed on day 63 after the first vaccine or placebo injection. It was Wuhan-strain SARS-CoV-2 spike that the Ad26 vaccine vector expressed. Germline loops: CDR1 KGHDR, CDR2 SFDVKD. The CDR3 is 14 residues long. Trimming took off 3 bases at V and 1 base at J, with 8 bases between the two ends. Notes on the study in general: In vaccinated individuals, spike-specific CD8+ and CD4+ T cell responses reportedly displayed substantial breadth.

With respect to this clone: Its antigen remains unidentified.

Sample: peripheral blood, taken in a trial of Ad26.COV2.S vaccine versus placebo. The receptor was derived from a person aged 18-65 years who received the Ad26.COV2.S COVID-19 vaccine or a placebo. The rearrangement joins TRBV24-1 to TRBJ2-5; no reliable D call. The CDR3 sequence is CATSDPGPQETQYF. CDR3 DNA sequence: TGTGCCACCAGTGATCCCGGGCCCCAAGAGACCCAGTACTTC.